This is a list of T cell receptor beta chains from one sample in a study of cytomegalovirus exposure and HLA in healthy donors. TCRdb's copy holds only in-frame clones and misses some; the assay was immunoSEQ multiplex PCR. The sample has over 150,000 clones, roughly 80% seen once. The specimen was PBMCs. The origin of the receptors is a man younger than 40 in good health and CMV-seropositive. Both conserved end residues are part of each CDR3. D genes are given only for firm matches. Only some rows state a clone size, as once, few, many or a class for expanded clones.

v_gene: TRBV6-6
j_gene: TRBJ2-7
d_gene: TRBD1
abundance: NA
CDR3aa: CASSTGQGDPYEQYF
CDR3nt: TGTGCCAGCAGTACCGGACAGGGGGACCCCTACGAGCAGTACTTC

v_gene: TRBV9
j_gene: TRBJ2-5
d_gene: TRBD1
abundance: NA
CDR3aa: CASSETGQGGETQYF
CDR3nt: TGTGCCAGCAGCGAGACAGGACAGGGGGGAGAGACCCAGTACTTC

v_gene: TRBV19
j_gene: TRBJ2-1
d_gene: TRBD2
abundance: NA
CDR3aa: CASSLAGAHSSYNEQFF
CDR3nt: TGTGCCAGTAGCCTAGCGGGGGCCCACAGCTCCTACAATGAGCAGTTCTTC

v_gene: TRBV28
j_gene: TRBJ2-5
d_gene: NA
abundance: NA
CDR3aa: CASSLGHLWETQYF
CDR3nt: TGTGCCAGCAGTTTGGGGCACCTTTGGGAGACCCAGTACTTC

v_gene: TRBV19
j_gene: TRBJ2-1
d_gene: NA
abundance: NA
CDR3aa: CASSIQHRSSYNEQFF
CDR3nt: TGTGCCAGTAGTATCCAACACAGGAGCTCCTACAATGAGCAGTTCTTC

v_gene: TRBV29-1
j_gene: TRBJ2-7
d_gene: TRBD1
abundance: NA
CDR3aa: CSVEGGTGAYEQYF
CDR3nt: TGCAGCGTGGAAGGTGGGACAGGGGCCTACGAGCAGTACTTC

v_gene: TRBV20-1
j_gene: TRBJ1-2
d_gene: NA
abundance: NA
CDR3aa: CSASQNGYTF
CDR3nt: TGCAGTGCTAGCCAGAATGGCTACACCTTC

v_gene: TRBV25-1
j_gene: TRBJ2-7
d_gene: NA
abundance: NA
CDR3aa: CASSIRDNYEQYF
CDR3nt: TGTGCCAGCAGTATCCGGGACAACTACGAGCAGTACTTC

v_gene: TRBV7-9
j_gene: TRBJ1-2
d_gene: NA
abundance: NA
CDR3aa: CASSPGGGDTF
CDR3nt: TGTGCCAGCAGCCCCGGCGGGGGCGACACCTTC

v_gene: TRBV7-9
j_gene: TRBJ2-2
d_gene: TRBD1
abundance: once
CDR3aa: CASSVTGGGTGELFF
CDR3nt: TGTGCCAGCAGCGTGACAGGGGGCGGCACCGGGGAGCTGTTTTTT

v_gene: TRBV18
j_gene: TRBJ2-5
d_gene: NA
abundance: NA
CDR3aa: CASGHNLRDQETQYF
CDR3nt: TGTGCCAGCGGTCACAATCTCAGGGACCAAGAGACCCAGTACTTC

v_gene: TRBV4-3
j_gene: TRBJ2-5
d_gene: TRBD2
abundance: NA
CDR3aa: CASSPQRGETQYF
CDR3nt: TGCGCCAGCAGCCCCCAGCGGGGGGAGACCCAGTACTTC

v_gene: TRBV4-1
j_gene: TRBJ2-1
d_gene: TRBD2
abundance: NA
CDR3aa: CASSQDDTGGSYNEQFF
CDR3nt: TGCGCCAGCAGCCAAGATGATACGGGGGGGTCCTACAATGAGCAGTTCTTC

v_gene: TRBV18
j_gene: TRBJ2-5
d_gene: TRBD1
abundance: NA
CDR3aa: CASSTGTGVETQYF
CDR3nt: TGTGCCAGCTCCACCGGGACAGGGGTTGAGACCCAGTACTTC

v_gene: TRBV6-1
j_gene: TRBJ1-5
d_gene: TRBD1
abundance: few
CDR3aa: CASSEWGQGRNQPQHF
CDR3nt: TGTGCCAGCAGTGAATGGGGACAGGGTCGAAATCAGCCCCAGCATTTT

v_gene: TRBV2
j_gene: TRBJ2-1
d_gene: NA
abundance: NA
CDR3aa: CASSEGQGGYNEQFF
CDR3nt: TGTGCCAGCAGTGAAGGGCAGGGGGGATACAATGAGCAGTTCTTC

v_gene: TRBV18
j_gene: TRBJ2-7
d_gene: TRBD1
abundance: NA
CDR3aa: CASSDEGALYEQYF
CDR3nt: TGTGCCAGCTCGGATGAGGGGGCGCTTTACGAGCAGTACTTC

v_gene: TRBV7-2
j_gene: TRBJ2-5
d_gene: TRBD2
abundance: NA
CDR3aa: CASRSSGGPQETQYF
CDR3nt: TGTGCCAGCAGATCGAGCGGGGGGCCCCAAGAGACCCAGTACTTC

v_gene: TRBV28
j_gene: TRBJ2-5
d_gene: NA
abundance: NA
CDR3aa: CASREGRETQYF
CDR3nt: TGTGCCAGCAGAGAAGGGAGGGAGACCCAGTACTTC

v_gene: TRBV25-1
j_gene: TRBJ2-5
d_gene: TRBD2
abundance: NA
CDR3aa: CASSEYGGLAGGETQYF
CDR3nt: TGTGCCAGCAGTGAATATGGGGGACTAGCGGGGGGCGAGACCCAGTACTTC

v_gene: TRBV5-4
j_gene: TRBJ2-7
d_gene: TRBD2
abundance: NA
CDR3aa: CASSLVGGSEEQYF
CDR3nt: TGTGCCAGCAGCTTGGTGGGAGGGTCTGAGGAGCAGTACTTC

v_gene: TRBV6-1
j_gene: TRBJ1-1
d_gene: TRBD1
abundance: NA
CDR3aa: CASSEAQGASTEAFF
CDR3nt: TGTGCCAGCAGTGAAGCCCAGGGGGCAAGCACTGAAGCTTTCTTT

v_gene: TRBV28
j_gene: TRBJ2-7
d_gene: NA
abundance: once
CDR3aa: CASSLEQGSAEQYF
CDR3nt: TGTGCCAGCAGTTTAGAACAGGGAAGCGCCGAGCAGTACTTC

v_gene: TRBV7-2
j_gene: TRBJ2-7
d_gene: NA
abundance: NA
CDR3aa: CASSSGEQYF
CDR3nt: TGTGCCAGCAGCTCGGGAGAGCAGTACTTC

v_gene: TRBV6-6
j_gene: TRBJ2-1
d_gene: NA
abundance: NA
CDR3aa: CASSSAGASENEQFF
CDR3nt: TGTGCCAGCAGTTCAGCTGGGGCTAGCGAGAATGAGCAGTTCTTC

v_gene: TRBV11-1
j_gene: TRBJ2-3
d_gene: TRBD2
abundance: once
CDR3aa: CASSRIAGITDTQYF
CDR3nt: TGTGCCAGCAGCCGCATAGCGGGGATAACAGATACGCAGTATTTT

v_gene: TRBV5-1
j_gene: TRBJ2-3
d_gene: NA
abundance: NA
CDR3aa: CASSLDRDSGTDTQYF
CDR3nt: TGCGCCAGCAGCTTGGACCGGGACAGCGGGACAGATACGCAGTATTTT

v_gene: TRBV30
j_gene: TRBJ2-4
d_gene: NA
abundance: once
CDR3aa: CAWSVSLSKNIQYF
CDR3nt: TGTGCCTGGAGTGTTTCTTTGAGCAAAAACATTCAGTACTTC

v_gene: TRBV4-3
j_gene: TRBJ1-3
d_gene: NA
abundance: few
CDR3aa: CASSQAPTSTSGNTIYF
CDR3nt: TGCGCCAGCAGCCAAGCCCCGACGTCGACTAGCGGAAACACCATATATTTT

v_gene: TRBV5-6
j_gene: TRBJ2-1
d_gene: NA
abundance: NA
CDR3aa: CASSLLSTGTREQFF
CDR3nt: TGTGCCAGCAGCTTGCTTAGTACGGGGACAAGGGAGCAGTTCTTC

v_gene: TRBV4-3
j_gene: TRBJ2-5
d_gene: NA
abundance: NA
CDR3aa: CASSQSSWGEETQYF
CDR3nt: TGCGCCAGCAGCCAATCGTCCTGGGGCGAGGAGACCCAGTACTTC

v_gene: TRBV30
j_gene: TRBJ2-2
d_gene: NA
abundance: NA
CDR3aa: CAWSQTGTGELFF
CDR3nt: TGTGCCTGGAGTCAAACGGGCACCGGGGAGCTGTTTTTT

v_gene: TRBV6-5
j_gene: TRBJ2-1
d_gene: NA
abundance: NA
CDR3aa: CASSLGQADNEQFF
CDR3nt: TGTGCCAGCAGTTTGGGACAAGCGGACAATGAGCAGTTCTTC

v_gene: TRBV27
j_gene: TRBJ2-6
d_gene: TRBD1
abundance: NA
CDR3aa: CASSYRGVSSGANVLTF
CDR3nt: TGTGCCAGCAGTTACAGGGGGGTCTCCTCTGGGGCCAACGTCCTGACTTTC

v_gene: TRBV7-6
j_gene: TRBJ2-4
d_gene: TRBD2
abundance: NA
CDR3aa: CASLTTPTSGENIQYF
CDR3nt: TGTGCCAGTTTGACAACCCCCACTAGCGGGGAAAACATTCAGTACTTC

v_gene: TRBV28
j_gene: TRBJ2-7
d_gene: TRBD2
abundance: NA
CDR3aa: CASSGLAGRSNYEQYF
CDR3nt: TGTGCCAGCAGCGGACTAGCGGGGAGGTCAAACTACGAGCAGTACTTC

v_gene: TRBV11-2
j_gene: TRBJ1-5
d_gene: NA
abundance: once
CDR3aa: CASSLAAGEYQPQHF
CDR3nt: TGTGCCAGCAGCTTAGCGGCAGGGGAATATCAGCCCCAGCATTTT

v_gene: TRBV27
j_gene: TRBJ2-7
d_gene: TRBD1
abundance: few
CDR3aa: CASSFRGQGAYEQYF
CDR3nt: TGTGCCAGCAGTTTCCGGGGACAGGGGGCCTACGAGCAGTACTTC

v_gene: TRBV27
j_gene: TRBJ2-1
d_gene: NA
abundance: NA
CDR3aa: CASSPSYNEQFF
CDR3nt: TGTGCCAGCAGTCCCAGCTACAATGAGCAGTTCTTC

v_gene: TRBV9
j_gene: TRBJ2-5
d_gene: TRBD2
abundance: NA
CDR3aa: CASSRGLAGEETQYF
CDR3nt: TGTGCCAGCAGCCGCGGACTGGCGGGGGAGGAGACCCAGTACTTC